Listed below are T cell receptor beta chains from one sample, sequenced in a study of CD8 T cells in Susac syndrome. TCRdb used MiXCR to reprocess the immunoSEQ multiplex PCR reads, holding one entry per CDR3 protein. The sample includes some 65,000 distinct CDR3 sequences, 85% to 95% of them seen just once. The sample taken for sequencing was CD8+ T cells from PBMCs. The receptors here all came from a human donor with multiple sclerosis. The CDR3 runs from the conserved cysteine through the conserved F or W. Each record gives: V gene, clone size, D gene, J gene, CDR3 DNA, CDR3 protein. The D gene is left open where the match is weak. Not every row has a clone size; where given, it reads once, few, many or a size class.

>TRBV6-5|NA|NA|TRBJ1-1
TGTGCCAGCAGTTACTCCAGGGAGGGCACTGAAGCTTTCTTT
CASSYSREGTEAFF
>TRBV30|NA|TRBD2|TRBJ2-5
TGTGCCTGGGGCCCCGGACTAGCTGGGGAGACCCAGTACTTC
CAWGPGLAGETQYF
>TRBV29-1|NA|TRBD1|TRBJ1-2
TGCAGCGTCCCTCGGACAGGATCTAACTATGGCTACACCTTC
CSVPRTGSNYGYTF
>TRBV27|once|NA|TRBJ2-2
TGTGCCAGCAGTTCACCCGCAGGGAACACCGGGGAGCTGTTTTTT
CASSSPAGNTGELFF
>TRBV29-1|NA|NA|TRBJ1-1
TGCAGCGTTGTAGGTGAGGTACAGGGCTTAACCTCGTTT
CSVVGEVQGLTSF
>TRBV23-1|NA|TRBD1|TRBJ2-7
TGCGCCAGCAGTCAATCGGGACAGGCGTTCTACGAGCAGTACTTC
CASSQSGQAFYEQYF
>TRBV5-4|NA|NA|TRBJ2-1
TGTGCCAGCAGCTGGTCCCGAGGGGGTGAGCAGTTCTTC
CASSWSRGGEQFF
>TRBV5-6|NA|NA|TRBJ2-7
TGTGCCAGCAGCTCGGGAGTCTACGAGCAGTACTTC
CASSSGVYEQYF
>TRBV12-3/TRBV12-4|NA|NA|TRBJ1-5
TGTGCCAGCAGTTTATTCCAGGGCCCTAATCCCCAGCATTTT
CASSLFQGPNPQHF
>TRBV3-1|NA|NA|TRBJ2-5
TGTGCCAGCAGCCCGCTCAGGAGCGCATTTCCCGAAGAGACCCAGTACTTC
CASSPLRSAFPEETQYF
>TRBV19|NA|NA|TRBJ2-1
TGTGCCAGTAGTATCGGCCCCTCGCAGTTCTTC
CASSIGPSQFF
>TRBV20-1|NA|TRBD1|TRBJ2-1
TGCAGTGCCTCCGGACAGGGGCGCTACAATGAGCAGTTCTTC
CSASGQGRYNEQFF
>TRBV29-1|once|NA|TRBJ2-3
TGCAGCGTTCGAGGGCCAGATACGCAGTATTTT
CSVRGPDTQYF
>TRBV7-9|NA|TRBD2|TRBJ2-3
TGTGCCAGCAGCTTAAGCAGCGGGGGCACAGATACGCAGTATTTT
CASSLSSGGTDTQYF
>TRBV12-3/TRBV12-4|NA|NA|TRBJ2-7
TGTGCCAGCAGACCCGGACAGGGAGGGTACGAGCAGTACTTC
CASRPGQGGYEQYF
>TRBV12-3/TRBV12-4|NA|NA|TRBJ2-1
TGTGCCAGCAGCCCGGGACAACTAGAGCAGTTCTTC
CASSPGQLEQFF
>TRBV27|NA|TRBD1|TRBJ2-1
TGTGCCAGCAGTTGGACAGGTTCCTACAATGAGCAGTTCTTC
CASSWTGSYNEQFF
>TRBV12-3/TRBV12-4|NA|TRBD2|TRBJ2-1
TGTGCCAGCAGTTTGGGGACTAGCGTATACAATGAGCAGTTCTTC
CASSLGTSVYNEQFF